These 3 T cell receptor beta chains share one sample of origin, sequenced in a study of T cells after yellow fever vaccination. TCRdb processed the 5' RACE reads anew with MiXCR; each CDR3 protein has one entry. The sample holds 450,000 to 550,000 distinct CDR3 sequences, 15% to 20% seen once. This sample comprised PBMCs, obtained 15 days after the yellow fever booster vaccination. The receptor set was obtained from a man aged 30-40 years who received the YFV17D yellow fever vaccine.

The rearrangement links TRBV20-1 to TRBJ1-4; perhaps TRBD1 as D (5 bases). Germline values: CDR1 DFQATT, CDR2 SNEGSKA (reference sequence). The CDR3 is 14 amino acids. With 3 bases removed from V and 8 bases from J, the gap between germline ends came to 16 bases. In DNA form, the CDR3 reads TGCAGTGCTAGCCGACCGGGACCGAAGGAAAAACTGTTTTTT. Its translation is CSASRPGPKEKLFF.

The V gene is TRBV5-6, the J gene TRBJ2-1, with TRBD1 matching 8 bases. Germline lookup yields CDR1 SGHDT and CDR2 YYEEEE. The CDR3 extends over 20 amino acids. Trimming cost V 3 bases and J 4 bases; bases outside gene matches: 21. The CDR3 DNA sequence: TGTGCCAGCAGCTCTGTGGGGGCGGCACAGGGGGGCAGGGGGTACAATGAGCAGTTCTTC. This gives the protein CASSSVGAAQGGRGYNEQFF.

The chain links TRBV7-9 to TRBJ2-7; 7 nucleotides match TRBD2. The CDR3 runs to 15 residues. The junction had 5 bases not matched to a gene; V was cut back by 0 bases and J by 3 bases. Germline V gene lookup returns CDR1 SEHNR and CDR2 FQNEAQ (reference sequence). CDR3 amino acids: CASSLALRENYEQYF. DNA for the CDR3: TGTGCCAGCAGCTTAGCCTTGCGGGAGAACTACGAGCAGTACTTC.